These T cell receptor beta chains were read from a single sample in a study of blood T cell repertoires in COVID-19. TCRdb's table, derived via immunoSEQ multiplex PCR, lists solely in-frame clones and lacks some. The table records 95,000 to 110,000 clones, about 89% of them present only once. The specimen was peripheral blood. Receptors originate from a woman aged 55-75 years with acute or convalescent COVID-19. Each CDR3 is given with its conserved first and last residue. D genes are given only for firm matches. Clone size is not always given. Where it is, it says once, few, many or a class for expanded clones.

clone size: .
J gene: TRBJ2-1
V gene: TRBV14
D gene: .
CDR3 DNA: TGTGCCAGCAGCCAAGAGGCCGGGAAAGTTCTCTACAATGAGCAGTTCTTC
CDR3 protein: CASSQEAGKVLYNEQFF

clone size: .
J gene: TRBJ2-7
V gene: TRBV30
D gene: TRBD1
CDR3 DNA: TGTGCCTGGAGTGGGACAGGCCTCTTGTTTTACGAGCAGTACTTC
CDR3 protein: CAWSGTGLLFYEQYF

clone size: .
J gene: TRBJ2-7
V gene: TRBV10-3
D gene: TRBD1
CDR3 DNA: TGTGCCATCCGGGCCGGTCGACAGGGCGGCGACGAGCAGTACTTC
CDR3 protein: CAIRAGRQGGDEQYF

clone size: .
J gene: TRBJ2-5
V gene: TRBV7-2
D gene: TRBD1
CDR3 DNA: TGTGCCAGCAGCACCCGACAGGGTCAAGAGACCCAGTACTTC
CDR3 protein: CASSTRQGQETQYF

clone size: .
J gene: TRBJ2-3
V gene: TRBV3-1/TRBV3-2
D gene: TRBD2
CDR3 DNA: TGTGCCAGCAGTCCACGGGGCGGGAGGGGGGATACGCAGTATTTT
CDR3 protein: CASSPRGGRGDTQYF

clone size: .
J gene: TRBJ2-2
V gene: TRBV18
D gene: .
CDR3 DNA: TGTGCCAGCTCACCACCGAGTCCCTCCGGGGAGCTGTTTTTT
CDR3 protein: CASSPPSPSGELFF

clone size: .
J gene: TRBJ2-2
V gene: TRBV7-9
D gene: .
CDR3 DNA: TGTGCCAGCAACCGGGACACCGGGGAGCTGTTTTTT
CDR3 protein: CASNRDTGELFF

clone size: .
J gene: TRBJ1-6
V gene: TRBV6-5
D gene: .
CDR3 DNA: TGTGCCAGCAGGTCTACTACAAATAATTCACCCCTCCACTTT
CDR3 protein: CASRSTTNNSPLHF

clone size: .
J gene: TRBJ1-1
V gene: TRBV6-5
D gene: TRBD1
CDR3 DNA: TGTGCCAGCGGACGAACAGGGGTGTTCACTGAAGCTTTCTTT
CDR3 protein: CASGRTGVFTEAFF

clone size: .
J gene: TRBJ2-1
V gene: TRBV3-1/TRBV3-2
D gene: TRBD2
CDR3 DNA: TGTGCCAGCAGCCGAAGCGGGAGCTCCTACAATGAGCAGTTCTTC
CDR3 protein: CASSRSGSSYNEQFF

clone size: few
J gene: TRBJ1-4
V gene: TRBV5-6
D gene: TRBD1
CDR3 DNA: TGTGCCAGCAGAACGACAGGGGTTAATGAAAAACTGTTTTTT
CDR3 protein: CASRTTGVNEKLFF

clone size: .
J gene: TRBJ1-2
V gene: TRBV3-1/TRBV3-2
D gene: .
CDR3 DNA: TGTGCCAGCAGCCAAGGATTAGAGGCTAACTATGGCTACACCTTC
CDR3 protein: CASSQGLEANYGYTF

clone size: once
J gene: TRBJ2-3
V gene: TRBV24-1
D gene: TRBD1
CDR3 DNA: TGTGCCACCGGGGACAGGGCAAGCACAGATACGCAGTATTTT
CDR3 protein: CATGDRASTDTQYF

clone size: .
J gene: TRBJ2-2
V gene: TRBV5-1
D gene: .
CDR3 DNA: TGCGCCAGCAGTTTGGGGAGCTCCGGGGAGCTGTTTTTT
CDR3 protein: CASSLGSSGELFF

clone size: .
J gene: TRBJ1-1
V gene: TRBV2
D gene: .
CDR3 DNA: TGTGCCAGCAGTGAACAGGGTTACACTGAAGCTTTCTTT
CDR3 protein: CASSEQGYTEAFF

clone size: .
J gene: TRBJ2-1
V gene: TRBV5-1
D gene: TRBD1
CDR3 DNA: TGCGCCAGCAGCTTTCTAAGACAGGGGGCTAACAATGAGCAGTTCTTC
CDR3 protein: CASSFLRQGANNEQFF

clone size: few
J gene: TRBJ2-1
V gene: TRBV19
D gene: TRBD2
CDR3 DNA: TGTGCCAGTAGCGCCGGGACTAGCGGGAGAAGAAATGAGCAGTTCTTC
CDR3 protein: CASSAGTSGRRNEQFF

clone size: .
J gene: TRBJ1-1
V gene: TRBV3-1/TRBV3-2
D gene: .
CDR3 DNA: TGTGCCAGCAGCCTGACTCCGGGTGTTGACACTGAAGCTTTCTTT
CDR3 protein: CASSLTPGVDTEAFF

clone size: .
J gene: TRBJ1-1
V gene: TRBV28
D gene: .
CDR3 DNA: TGTGCCAGCAGCTGGAGGCCGGGTCCTGAAGCTTTCTTT
CDR3 protein: CASSWRPGPEAFF

clone size: .
J gene: TRBJ1-2
V gene: TRBV5-1
D gene: .
CDR3 DNA: TGCGCCAGCAGCTTGGGGGAGGCCCGTAACTATGGCTACACCTTC
CDR3 protein: CASSLGEARNYGYTF

clone size: .
J gene: TRBJ2-7
V gene: TRBV3-1/TRBV3-2
D gene: .
CDR3 DNA: TGTGCCAGCAGCCAAGGAGGGACACTCTCTGGGGAGCAGTACTTC
CDR3 protein: CASSQGGTLSGEQYF

clone size: few
J gene: TRBJ2-2
V gene: TRBV19
D gene: .
CDR3 DNA: TGTGCCAGTAGTATTCCCGGAAAGTTCAGGACCGGGGAGCTGTTTTTT
CDR3 protein: CASSIPGKFRTGELFF

clone size: .
J gene: TRBJ1-1
V gene: TRBV11-2
D gene: .
CDR3 DNA: TGTGCCAGCAGCTTTTCCCCTCGACAGGCAAACGCTGAAGCTTTCTTT
CDR3 protein: CASSFSPRQANAEAFF

clone size: .
J gene: TRBJ1-2
V gene: TRBV6-5
D gene: .
CDR3 DNA: TGTGCCAGCACGTCGGGCTATGGCTACACCTTC
CDR3 protein: CASTSGYGYTF

clone size: .
J gene: TRBJ1-1
V gene: TRBV5-5
D gene: .
CDR3 DNA: TGTGCCAGCAGCTTAAGTCTTAACTCTAACACTGAAGCTTTCTTT
CDR3 protein: CASSLSLNSNTEAFF

clone size: .
J gene: TRBJ2-2
V gene: TRBV15
D gene: .
CDR3 DNA: TGTGCCACCAGCAGAGATAGAGTCGGGGAGCTGTTTTTT
CDR3 protein: CATSRDRVGELFF

clone size: once
J gene: TRBJ2-5
V gene: TRBV7-3
D gene: .
CDR3 DNA: TGTGCCAGCAGCCAAGGACAGCTAGAAGAGACCCAGTACTTC
CDR3 protein: CASSQGQLEETQYF

clone size: .
J gene: TRBJ1-4
V gene: TRBV5-1
D gene: TRBD1
CDR3 DNA: TGCGCCAGCACTCGACAGGGTCAGACTAATGAAAAACTGTTTTTT
CDR3 protein: CASTRQGQTNEKLFF

clone size: .
J gene: TRBJ1-3
V gene: TRBV7-6
D gene: TRBD1
CDR3 DNA: TGTGCCAGCAGCTTAGTCTCCGGACAGGGGGGAAACACCATATATTTT
CDR3 protein: CASSLVSGQGGNTIYF

clone size: .
J gene: TRBJ1-2
V gene: TRBV5-7
D gene: .
CDR3 DNA: TGTGCCAGCAGCTTTTGCTTCTCTGGCGGCTACACCTTC
CDR3 protein: CASSFCFSGGYTF

clone size: .
J gene: TRBJ2-1
V gene: TRBV24-1
D gene: .
CDR3 DNA: TGTGCCACCAGTGATTTAAGACAGCGCAATGAGCAGTTCTTC
CDR3 protein: CATSDLRQRNEQFF

clone size: few
J gene: TRBJ2-2
V gene: TRBV19
D gene: TRBD2
CDR3 DNA: TGTGCCAGTAGTATAGAGCGCCTAGCGGGAGGGCCCGGCGGGGAGCTGTTTTTT
CDR3 protein: CASSIERLAGGPGGELFF

clone size: .
J gene: TRBJ2-7
V gene: TRBV7-8
D gene: TRBD2
CDR3 DNA: TGTGCCAGCAGCGTAACTAGCGGGCGGTCCTCCTACGAGCAGTACTTC
CDR3 protein: CASSVTSGRSSYEQYF

clone size: .
J gene: TRBJ2-1
V gene: TRBV2
D gene: TRBD1
CDR3 DNA: TGTGCCAGCAGACCCGGGACAGGGGCCTACAATGAGCAGTTCTTC
CDR3 protein: CASRPGTGAYNEQFF

clone size: .
J gene: TRBJ1-6
V gene: TRBV11-2
D gene: .
CDR3 DNA: TGTGCCAGCAGCCCCAATAATTCACCCCTCCACTTT
CDR3 protein: CASSPNNSPLHF

clone size: .
J gene: TRBJ1-5
V gene: TRBV5-1
D gene: TRBD1
CDR3 DNA: TGCGCCAGCAGCCCCGGGACAGGGGCTGGGCAGCCCCAGCATTTT
CDR3 protein: CASSPGTGAGQPQHF

clone size: .
J gene: TRBJ2-3
V gene: TRBV19
D gene: .
CDR3 DNA: TGTGCCAGTGCGACAGCTAGCACAGATACGCAGTATTTT
CDR3 protein: CASATASTDTQYF

clone size: .
J gene: TRBJ1-1
V gene: TRBV28
D gene: TRBD1
CDR3 DNA: TGTGCCAGCAGGCGGACAGGGAGCACTGAAGCTTTCTTT
CDR3 protein: CASRRTGSTEAFF

clone size: .
J gene: TRBJ1-2
V gene: TRBV10-3
D gene: .
CDR3 DNA: TGTGCCATCAGTGACAGGGTTGAGGGCTACACCTTC
CDR3 protein: CAISDRVEGYTF

clone size: .
J gene: TRBJ1-2
V gene: TRBV29-1
D gene: .
CDR3 DNA: TGCAGCGTTTTGGGACGGGAGGGATATGGCTACACCTTC
CDR3 protein: CSVLGREGYGYTF

clone size: .
J gene: TRBJ1-1
V gene: TRBV29-1
D gene: .
CDR3 DNA: TGCAGCGTTGAAGTCCAGGGGATCCGCACAGCTTTCTTT
CDR3 protein: CSVEVQGIRTAFF

clone size: .
J gene: TRBJ2-4
V gene: TRBV6-5
D gene: TRBD1
CDR3 DNA: TGTGCCAGCAGTTACAGTGGGACAGGAGCCAAAAACATTCAGTACTTC
CDR3 protein: CASSYSGTGAKNIQYF

clone size: .
J gene: TRBJ1-6
V gene: TRBV7-9
D gene: TRBD1
CDR3 DNA: TGTGCCAGCAGCTTTGGACAGGGTGGTTCACCCCTCCACTTT
CDR3 protein: CASSFGQGGSPLHF

clone size: .
J gene: TRBJ2-5
V gene: TRBV2
D gene: .
CDR3 DNA: TGTGCCAGTTCCTTTAGAGAAGAGACCCAGTACTTC
CDR3 protein: CASSFREETQYF

clone size: once
J gene: TRBJ2-7
V gene: TRBV30
D gene: .
CDR3 DNA: TGTGCCTGGAGTGTACAAGGGCTAGCGAGTCTCTACGAGCAGTACTTC
CDR3 protein: CAWSVQGLASLYEQYF

clone size: few
J gene: TRBJ1-5
V gene: TRBV6-6
D gene: .
CDR3 DNA: TGTGCCAGCAGTTACTCGTCGAATCAGCCCCAGCATTTT
CDR3 protein: CASSYSSNQPQHF

clone size: .
J gene: TRBJ2-1
V gene: TRBV19
D gene: TRBD2
CDR3 DNA: TGTGCCAGTAGTATATCAGGACTAGGAAGTAATGAGCAGTTCTTC
CDR3 protein: CASSISGLGSNEQFF

clone size: once
J gene: TRBJ1-6
V gene: TRBV27
D gene: .
CDR3 DNA: TGTGCCAGCAGTTTAGTAGGGGGGGGCAGCTCCTATAATTCACCCCTCCACTTT
CDR3 protein: CASSLVGGGSSYNSPLHF

clone size: .
J gene: TRBJ1-3
V gene: TRBV11-2
D gene: .
CDR3 DNA: TGTGCCAGCAGCTCCAGGGATTCTGGAAACACCATATATTTT
CDR3 protein: CASSSRDSGNTIYF

clone size: .
J gene: TRBJ1-4
V gene: TRBV5-1
D gene: TRBD1
CDR3 DNA: TGCGCCAGCAGCTGGACAGGGGGAAATGAAAAACTGTTTTTT
CDR3 protein: CASSWTGGNEKLFF

clone size: .
J gene: TRBJ1-5
V gene: TRBV9
D gene: .
CDR3 DNA: TGTGCCAGCAGCCCTGGAGGGTTACGCAATCAGCCCCAGCATTTT
CDR3 protein: CASSPGGLRNQPQHF

clone size: .
J gene: TRBJ1-5
V gene: TRBV3-1/TRBV3-2
D gene: TRBD1
CDR3 DNA: TGTGCCAGCAGCCCCCGAGGGGGCGCAGACCAGCCCCAGCATTTT
CDR3 protein: CASSPRGGADQPQHF

clone size: .
J gene: TRBJ1-6
V gene: TRBV6-5
D gene: .
CDR3 DNA: TGTGCCAGCAGCCAGACAGGCAATAATTCACCCCTCCACTTT
CDR3 protein: CASSQTGNNSPLHF

clone size: .
J gene: TRBJ2-1
V gene: TRBV5-4
D gene: TRBD2
CDR3 DNA: TGTGCCAGCAGCACTTCAGCGGGAAGGTCCTACAATGAGCAGTTCTTC
CDR3 protein: CASSTSAGRSYNEQFF